Listed below are T cell receptor beta chains from one sample, sequenced in a study of cytomegalovirus exposure and HLA in healthy donors. Using immunoSEQ multiplex PCR, the repertoire was profiled, and TCRdb retains in-frame clones only, with some absent. The table includes tens of thousands of clones, approximately 87% detected once. Sequenced sample: PBMCs. These receptors all stem from a boy aged 5-17 years in good health and CMV-seronegative. CDR3s include the opening cysteine and the closing phenylalanine or tryptophan. D genes are given only for firm matches. A row's size may be missing; if present it is once, few, many or a size class.

j_call | d_call | cdr3_length | clone_size | v_call | cdr3_nt | cdr3_aa
TRBJ2-5 | . | 15 | . | TRBV30 | TGTGCCTGTGAAACGGCGGACAGCGACAAAGAGACCCAGTACTTC | CACETADSDKETQYF
TRBJ2-3 | TRBD1 | 17 | . | TRBV27 | TGTGCCAGCAGCTTCGTGTCAGGGGGACCTAGCACAGATACGCAGTATTTT | CASSFVSGGPSTDTQYF
TRBJ2-7 | . | 13 | . | TRBV10-1 | TGCGCCAGCAGTGAGTCCGAAACGGACATGGAGTACTTC | CASSESETDMEYF
TRBJ1-5 | . | 17 | . | TRBV7-2 | TGTGCCAGCAGCTTCGAACAGGGAAGGAATCGCAATCAGCCCCAGCATTTT | CASSFEQGRNRNQPQHF
TRBJ1-3 | . | 14 | . | TRBV9 | TGTGCCAGCAGCTTAGACAGCTCTGGAAACACCATATATTTT | CASSLDSSGNTIYF
TRBJ2-7 | TRBD2 | 14 | few | TRBV25-1 | TGTGCCAGCAGTGAATCGGGGGGGGGCTACGAGCAGTACTTC | CASSESGGGYEQYF
TRBJ2-6 | . | 19 | . | TRBV21-1 | TGTGCCAGCAGCAAAGCGAGGACAGGGATCCCCCCTGGGGCCAACGTCCTGACTTTC | CASSKARTGIPPGANVLTF
TRBJ1-1 | . | 13 | . | TRBV7-2 | TGTGCCAGCAGCACCGCGGGGGGCACTGAAGCTTTCTTT | CASSTAGGTEAFF
TRBJ1-2 | . | 15 | . | TRBV6-6 | TGTGCCAGCAGTTACACCAGGACAGATCCCTATGGCTACACCTTC | CASSYTRTDPYGYTF
TRBJ2-7 | TRBD2 | 14 | . | TRBV27 | TGTGCCAGCAGCTCCGAGCGGGGTCTTTTCGAGCAGTACTTC | CASSSERGLFEQYF
TRBJ2-1 | TRBD1 | 16 | . | TRBV19 | TGTGCCAGTAGTTCATACAGGGGGAACGTCTACAATGAGCAGTTCTTC | CASSSYRGNVYNEQFF
TRBJ2-5 | TRBD1 | 10 | . | TRBV2 | TGTGCCGGAGACATGGACAGGGCGTACTTC | CAGDMDRAYF
TRBJ2-7 | TRBD2 | 15 | once | TRBV2 | TGTGCCAGCGCGGGACTAGCGGGAAGCTCCTACGAGCAGTACTTC | CASAGLAGSSYEQYF
TRBJ2-2 | TRBD1 | 15 | once | TRBV6-6 | TGTGCCAGCACCGTCGACAGGGGTCGGGCCGGGGAGCTGTTTTTT | CASTVDRGRAGELFF
TRBJ1-2 | TRBD1 | 16 | . | TRBV2 | TGTGCCAGCAGTGGGTTGGAGGGACAGACTAACTATGGCTACACCTTC | CASSGLEGQTNYGYTF
TRBJ2-1 | . | 16 | . | TRBV5-4 | TGTGCCAGCAGCTTGGTATTTGCGGTCTCCTACAATGAGCAGTTCTTC | CASSLVFAVSYNEQFF
TRBJ2-7 | . | 13 | . | TRBV6-1 | TGTGCCAGCACTTACGACTTTTCCTACGAGCAGTACTTC | CASTYDFSYEQYF
TRBJ1-3 | . | 16 | . | TRBV9 | TGTGCCAGCAGCGTAGAATTGGGCGACTCTGGAAACACCATATATTTT | CASSVELGDSGNTIYF
TRBJ2-3 | . | 14 | . | TRBV30 | TGTGCCTGGATGCGCCACTATAGCACAGATACGCAGTATTTT | CAWMRHYSTDTQYF
TRBJ1-2 | . | 15 | . | TRBV7-9 | TGTGCCAGCAGCCTCCACCTCAGGGAAATCCTTGGCTACACCTTC | CASSLHLREILGYTF
TRBJ2-1 | . | 18 | . | TRBV9 | TGTGCCAGCAGCGTAGTTTGGGGAGGAGCGGGTACATACAATGAGCAGTTCTTC | CASSVVWGGAGTYNEQFF
TRBJ1-2 | . | 14 | . | TRBV6-1 | TGTGCCAGCAGTGAAAATTCAGGGGAACGTGGCTACACCTTC | CASSENSGERGYTF
TRBJ2-3 | TRBD2 | 19 | . | TRBV10-2 | TGCGCCAGCAGTCTCAGAGGACTAGCGGGGCCCTGGGCCACAGATACGCAGTATTTT | CASSLRGLAGPWATDTQYF